Listed below are T cell receptor beta chains from one sample, sequenced in a study of blood T cell repertoires in COVID-19. TCRdb's table, derived via immunoSEQ multiplex PCR, lists solely in-frame clones and lacks some. Of 100,000 or so clones listed, almost 85% are singletons. The sequencing input was peripheral blood. These receptors all come from a man between 45 and 60 years old with active or convalescent COVID-19. Both conserved end residues are part of each CDR3. D genes are given only for firm matches. Size is stated for part of the rows, as once, few or many counts, or as a class when the clone is expanded.

-	TRBV24-1	few	TRBJ2-5	15	CATSDSGVGRETQYF	TGTGCCACCAGTGATTCCGGGGTCGGGAGAGAGACCCAGTACTTC
TRBD1	TRBV18	once	TRBJ1-1	16	CASSPSPDRGGTEAFF	TGTGCCAGCTCACCTTCCCCGGACAGGGGGGGCACTGAAGCTTTCTTT
-	TRBV11-2	-	TRBJ2-3	14	CASSPQVMSDTQYF	TGTGCCAGCAGCCCACAGGTTATGTCAGATACGCAGTATTTT
TRBD1	TRBV2	once	TRBJ1-4	18	CASRDWDRGPTTNEKLFF	TGTGCCAGCAGAGACTGGGACAGGGGGCCGACAACTAATGAAAAACTGTTTTTT
-	TRBV3-1/TRBV3-2	few	TRBJ2-2	12	CASSPLSGELFF	TGTGCCAGCAGTCCCCTATCCGGGGAGCTGTTTTTT
-	TRBV6-4	-	TRBJ1-1	16	CASSDSGGLMNTEAFF	TGTGCCAGCAGTGACTCTGGGGGACTTATGAACACTGAAGCTTTCTTT
-	TRBV2	few	TRBJ2-5	13	CASSQIPQETQYF	TGTGCCAGCAGTCAGATCCCCCAAGAGACCCAGTACTTC
-	TRBV1	-	TRBJ2-1	16	CTSSHARLAGGREQFF	TGCACCAGCAGCCACGCTCGACTAGCGGGGGGTCGGGAGCAGTTCTTC
-	TRBV10-3	-	TRBJ2-7	12	CAISDTEYEQYF	TGTGCCATCAGTGATACAGAGTACGAGCAGTACTTC
TRBD1	TRBV29-1	-	TRBJ1-2	13	CSGGTGEHYGYTF	TGCAGCGGCGGGACAGGGGAACACTATGGCTACACCTTC
TRBD2	TRBV5-1	-	TRBJ2-5	16	CASSPGTSGSQETQYF	TGCGCCAGCAGCCCGGGGACTAGCGGGTCCCAAGAGACCCAGTACTTC
TRBD1	TRBV28	-	TRBJ1-1	12	CATGDRNTEAFF	TGTGCCACCGGGGACAGGAACACTGAAGCTTTCTTT
-	TRBV10-3	-	TRBJ2-1	14	CAISQQASYNEQFF	TGTGCCATCAGTCAACAGGCCTCCTACAATGAGCAGTTCTTC
-	TRBV7-9	-	TRBJ2-1	14	CASSLAGGLNEQFF	TGTGCCAGCAGCCTAGCTGGGGGGTTGAATGAGCAGTTCTTC
TRBD1	TRBV12-5	-	TRBJ1-1	14	CASGPGQGNTEAFF	TGTGCTAGTGGCCCCGGACAGGGGAACACTGAAGCTTTCTTT
TRBD1	TRBV6-2/TRBV6-3	few	TRBJ2-7	15	CASSYVRGLSYEQYF	TGTGCCAGCAGTTACGTGAGGGGGCTGTCCTACGAGCAGTACTTC
-	TRBV18	-	TRBJ1-3	15	CASSPDSNSGNTIYF	TGTGCCAGCTCACCGGACAGTAACTCTGGAAACACCATATATTTT
-	TRBV6-2/TRBV6-3	-	TRBJ2-1	13	CASSPDSGNEQFF	TGTGCCAGCAGCCCGGACAGTGGCAATGAGCAGTTCTTC
TRBD1	TRBV19	-	TRBJ1-4	15	CASSFRQGVNEKLFF	TGTGCCAGTAGTTTCCGACAGGGGGTAAACGAAAAACTGTTTTTT
-	TRBV6-1	-	TRBJ1-5	14	CATNTGVWNQPQHF	TGTGCCACCAACACGGGGGTTTGGAATCAGCCCCAGCATTTT
TRBD2	TRBV4-2	-	TRBJ2-2	15	CASSQARGDYGELFF	TGTGCCAGCAGCCAAGCCCGGGGGGATTACGGGGAGCTGTTTTTT
-	TRBV7-9	medium-sized	TRBJ1-2	15	CASSLDYDSVYGYTF	TGTGCCAGCAGCTTAGATTATGACAGTGTCTATGGCTACACCTTC
-	TRBV2	-	TRBJ1-3	15	CASQGQGLAGNTIYF	TGTGCCAGCCAGGGGCAGGGTCTGGCTGGAAACACCATATATTTT
TRBD1	TRBV3-1/TRBV3-2	once	TRBJ2-3	16	CASSTRTGGYTDTQYF	TGTGCCAGCAGCACTAGGACAGGGGGCTACACAGATACGCAGTATTTT
-	TRBV4-1	-	TRBJ1-6	16	CASSQEGTGINSPLHF	TGCGCCAGCAGCCAAGAAGGAACGGGAATTAATTCACCCCTCCACTTT
TRBD1	TRBV28	-	TRBJ1-5	16	CASSLGGQGAGQPQHF	TGTGCCAGCAGCCTGGGGGGACAGGGGGCAGGTCAGCCCCAGCATTTT
TRBD1	TRBV29-1	once	TRBJ2-1	14	CSVVGTGTDNEQFF	TGCAGCGTAGTGGGGACAGGGACAGACAATGAGCAGTTCTTC
TRBD1	TRBV28	-	TRBJ2-7	13	CASSGQGAYEQYF	TGTGCCAGCAGTGGACAGGGGGCTTACGAGCAGTACTTC
TRBD2	TRBV3-1/TRBV3-2	-	TRBJ2-3	15	CASSQQRGGTDTQYF	TGTGCCAGCAGCCAGCAGCGGGGGGGAACAGATACGCAGTATTTT
-	TRBV18	-	TRBJ2-5	13	CASSPPGVETQYF	TGTGCCAGCTCACCACCCGGGGTGGAGACCCAGTACTTC
TRBD1	TRBV30	-	TRBJ2-7	13	CAWVPGGSYEQYF	TGTGCCTGGGTTCCAGGGGGATCCTACGAGCAGTACTTC
TRBD1	TRBV6-5	-	TRBJ2-2	14	CASRRDRHLGELFF	TGTGCCAGCAGACGGGACAGACACCTCGGGGAGCTGTTTTTT
TRBD2	TRBV6-4	-	TRBJ2-2	15	CASSDTSGGAGELFF	TGTGCCAGCAGTGATACTAGCGGGGGAGCCGGGGAGCTGTTTTTT